The 27 T cell receptor beta chains given below trace back to one sample, sequenced in a study of blood T cell repertoires in COVID-19. The table came from immunoSEQ multiplex PCR; TCRdb's copy has only in-frame clones and leaves some out. The data show just under 55,000 clones, less than 95% seen once. Sequencing input: peripheral blood. These receptors came from a woman in her thirties or forties with active COVID-19.

The chain couples TRBV6-2 or TRBV6-3 to TRBJ2-7; the D gene is possibly TRBD1 (5 bases). V dropped 4 bases and J dropped 3 bases, with 13 bases sitting between them. Germline CDR1 is MNHEY and CDR2 is SVGEGT. This CDR3 is 14 amino acids long. The CDR3 loop reads CASSWGVRGYEQYF. CDR3 in DNA: TGTGCCAGCAGTTGGGGTGTAAGGGGCTACGAGCAGTACTTC.

The chain links TRBV18 to TRBJ1-4, with D perhaps matching TRBD1 (5 bases). V was trimmed by 3 bases and J by 4 bases, leaving 9 bases between them. This CDR3 has 14 residues. CDR1 KGHSH and CDR2 LQKENI come from the germline V gene. CDR3 sequence: CASSPGGVNEKLFF. The CDR3, as DNA: TGTGCCAGCTCACCTGGAGGGGTTAATGAAAAACTGTTTTTT. The full variable domain, completed using reference TRBV18 and TRBJ1-4, is NAGVMQNPRHLVRRRGQEARLRCSPMKGHSHVYWYRQLPEEGLKFMVYLQKENIIDESGMPKERFSAEFPKEGPSILRIQQVVRGDSAAYFCASSPGGVNEKLFFGSGTQLSVL.

This chain uses TRBV4-1 with TRBJ2-1; 7 bases align to TRBD1. The CDR3 spans 14 residues. V gave up 1 base and J gave up 13 bases; unmatched junction bases: 10. Germline CDR1 is MGHRA and CDR2 is YSYEKL. CDR3 nucleotides: TGCGCCAGCAGCCAAGGAGGACAGGCTAGGAGCCAGTTCTTC. It yields the protein CASSQGGQARSQFF.

V gene TRBV5-4 combines with J gene TRBJ2-7; maybe TRBD1 (6 bases). V lost 2 bases and J 5 bases, leaving 11 bases between the germline ends. CDR3 length: 13 amino acids. Per the germline V gene, CDR1 is SGHNT and CDR2 is YYREEE (reference sequence). The CDR3 loop reads CASSLQGTDEQYF. CDR3 sequence (DNA): TGTGCCAGCAGCTTACAGGGAACCGACGAGCAGTACTTC.

The CDR3 DNA reads as TGTGCCAGCAGCTACGGGACTGCAAACAATGAGCAGTTCTTC. It specifies CASSYGTANNEQFF. V and J are TRBV7-9 and TRBJ2-1; D is perhaps TRBD2 (6 bases). This CDR3 is built from 14 residues. Germline V gene lookup returns CDR1 SEHNR and CDR2 FQNEAQ (reference sequence). The V end lost 4 bases, the J end lost 5 bases, and 12 bases lay between the germline ends.

The V gene is TRBV11-3, the J gene TRBJ2-1, with D maybe TRBD1 (6 bases). Germline assignment: CDR1 SGHNT and CDR2 YENEEA. Trimming took 5 bases from V and 0 from J, leaving 20 bases between them. CDR3 size: 18 residues. In DNA, the CDR3 is TGTGCCAGCAGCCAGCTGCCTTGGGGGCCCGGCTCCTACAATGAGCAGTTCTTC. Translated: CASSQLPWGPGSYNEQFF.

In its sample, this clone was seen a few times. The chain employs TRBV6-6 and TRBJ1-2; tentatively, D is TRBD1 (5 bases). Trimming left V 6 bases short and J 4 bases short, with 12 bases between. The CDR3 totals 13 residues. The germline V gene encodes CDR1 MNHNY and CDR2 SVGAGI (reference sequence). Written as DNA, the CDR3 is TGTGCCAGCAGCACGGGACTCCCCTATGGCTACACCTTC. Amino acid sequence: CASSTGLPYGYTF.

This chain links TRBV12-3 or TRBV12-4 with TRBJ1-2; unclear D gene. The CDR3 length is 13 residues. The ends were cut back, 3 bases at V and 3 bases at J, with 8 bases in the middle. CDR3 coding DNA: TGTGCCAGCAGTTTTGGAGTTGACTATGGCTACACCTTC. Translation: CASSFGVDYGYTF.

This clone was found once. The chain recombines TRBV2 with TRBJ1-4; a possible D gene is TRBD1 (5 bases). This CDR3 contains 14 residues. The germline V gene has CDR1 SNHLY and CDR2 FYNNEI. Trimming took 2 bases from V and 7 from J, leaving 11 bases between them. Written as DNA, the CDR3 is TGTGCCAGCAGTGAATCCAGGGTTAGTGAAAAACTGTTTTTT. Translation: CASSESRVSEKLFF. The entire variable domain, with the rest obtained from reference TRBV2 and TRBJ1-4, is as follows: EPEVTQTPSHQVTQMGQEVILRCVPISNHLYFYWYRQILGQKVEFLVSFYNNEISEKSEIFDDQFSVERPDGSNFTLKIRSTKLEDSAMYFCASSESRVSEKLFFGSGTQLSVL.

The chain combines TRBV3-1 (or the pseudogene TRBV3-2) with TRBJ1-1, with 9 nucleotides matching TRBD1. Germline CDR1 and CDR2: LGHDT and YNNKEL (reference sequence). The CDR3 contains 13 residues. The V segment lost 4 bases and the J segment 4 bases; nucleotides outside the gene matches: 1. The CDR3 DNA is TGTGCCAGCAGCCGGACAGGGGTCACTGAAGCTTTCTTT. It is translated as CASSRTGVTEAFF.

J is TRBJ1-2 and V is TRBV28; D possibly corresponds to TRBD1 (5 bases). V dropped 7 bases and J dropped 6 bases, with 12 bases sitting between them. CDR1 and CDR2 from the germline V gene are MDHEN and SYDVKM. The CDR3 runs to 12 residues. This chain's CDR3 is CASTDRYHGYTF. In DNA form, the CDR3 reads TGTGCCAGCACCGACAGATACCATGGCTACACCTTC.

The chain links TRBV11-1 to TRBJ2-2; D uncertain. This CDR3 is 15 amino acids long. The V end lost 1 base, the J end lost 0 bases, and 6 bases lay between the germline ends. Germline CDR1 SGHAT, CDR2 FQDESV (reference sequence). CDR3 sequence (DNA): TGTGCCAGCAGCTTAGGGTTAGCGAACACCGGGGAGCTGTTTTTT. It codes for CASSLGLANTGELFF.

The J gene is TRBJ1-2, the V gene TRBV5-5; 7 nucleotides agree with TRBD1. The germline V gene has CDR1 SGHKS and CDR2 YYEKEE (reference sequence). The CDR3 covers 14 residues. Losses at the gene ends were 3 bases for V and 4 bases for J; bases not matched to a gene: 6. CDR3 sequence reads: CASSSETGRYGYTF. The CDR3 DNA reads TGTGCCAGCAGCTCTGAGACAGGGCGCTATGGCTACACCTTC.

The rearrangement joins TRBV6-6 to TRBJ2-3, with 9 positions matching TRBD2. The V gene's germline CDR1 is MNHNY and CDR2 SVGAGI (reference sequence). With V trimmed by 10 bases and J by 6 bases, 17 bases remained unmatched. This CDR3 comprises 16 residues. CDR3 region: CATMGGGPSGADTQYF. CDR3 in DNA: TGTGCCACCATGGGAGGGGGCCCTAGCGGGGCGGATACGCAGTATTTT.

This rearrangement joins TRBV6-6 to TRBJ1-6; 7 nucleotides agree with TRBD1. From germline, CDR1 is MNHNY and CDR2 SVGAGI (reference sequence). Losses at the gene ends were 6 bases for V and 5 bases for J; bases not matched to a gene: 4. The CDR3 covers 14 residues. CDR3 sequence: CASSPGTDNSPLHF. DNA of the CDR3: TGTGCCAGCAGCCCCGGGACAGATAATTCACCCCTCCACTTT.

This chain joins TRBV7-3 and TRBJ2-5; TRBD1 might be the D (6 bases). V was clipped by 1 base and J by 3 bases, with 18 bases between them. Germline V lookup: CDR1 SGHTA, CDR2 FQGTGA. This CDR3 contains 17 residues. The CDR3 coding sequence is TGTGCCAGCAGCTTAAGGGTGGTATCCAGGGGTGAAGAGACCCAGTACTTC. It codes for CASSLRVVSRGEETQYF.

This clone occurred once. This rearrangement joins TRBV2 to TRBJ2-3, with D perhaps TRBD2 (6 bases). Trimming took 1 base from V and 5 from J, leaving 13 bases between them. Germline CDR1 is SNHLY and CDR2 is FYNNEI. The length of the CDR3 is 15 residues. DNA for the CDR3: TGTGCCAGCAGTGAAGGGGCTAGCGCGCGAGATACGCAGTATTTT. Encoded protein: CASSEGASARDTQYF.

The chain uses TRBV11-3 and TRBJ2-7; no firm D call. The CDR3 is 13 residues long. Per germline, CDR1 SGHNT and CDR2 YENEEA. Between the trimmed V and J ends, which lost 2 bases and 6 bases, there was a span of 11 bases. CDR3 nucleotide sequence: TGTGCCAGCAGCTTAAATGAGTTAACCGAGCAGTACTTC. It is translated as CASSLNELTEQYF.

The chain carries TRBV5-6 and TRBJ1-1; 7 bases match TRBD1. Germline CDR1 is SGHDT and CDR2 is YYEEEE. This CDR3 has 15 residues. V dropped 2 bases and J dropped 9; count of bases not matched to a gene: 13. The chain's CDR3 is CASSFTGTDFRQAFF. The CDR3 coding sequence is TGTGCCAGCAGCTTTACCGGGACAGATTTTAGGCAAGCTTTCTTT.

The genes are TRBV4-2 and TRBJ2-1; 12 bases map to TRBD1. V lost 7 bases to trimming and J lost 9 bases; unmatched junction nucleotides: 7. Per germline, CDR1 LGHNA and CDR2 YNFKEQ. The CDR3 length is 14 residues. DNA of the CDR3: TGTGCCAGCACGCGGGGACAGGGGGCCGGTGAGCAGTTCTTC. As protein: CASTRGQGAGEQFF.

The chain links TRBV5-4 to TRBJ1-2; D not certain. V lost 3 bases and J lost 6, with 18 bases in between. The CDR3 spans 15 residues. The V gene's germline CDR1 is SGHNT and CDR2 YYREEE (reference sequence). The CDR3 region has the DNA TGTGCCAGCAGCTCGACCAGGATGGCTACCGATGGCTACACCTTC. Protein: CASSSTRMATDGYTF.

J is TRBJ2-5 and V is TRBV28; TRBD1 matches at 10 bases. The CDR3 runs 15 residues. CDR1 is MDHEN and CDR2 is SYDVKM in the germline V gene. V gave up 6 bases and J gave up 4 bases; unmatched junction bases: 8. The CDR3 DNA sequence: TGTGCCAGCAGGCGACAGGGGGCTACGGGAGAGACCCAGTACTTC. This translates into CASRRQGATGETQYF.

CDR3 DNA sequence: TGTGCCAGCAGTCAGGCCACGCTTTACGAGCAGTACTTC. It yields the protein CASSQATLYEQYF. The chain is built from TRBV11-1 and TRBJ2-7; D gene unclear. There are 13 residues in the CDR3. Germline V gene data show CDR1 as SGHAT and CDR2 as FQDESV (reference sequence). V lost 6 bases to trimming and J lost 4 bases, with 13 bases between them.

This clone showed up just once. The chain recombines TRBV5-4 with TRBJ1-1, with D possibly TRBD1 on 5 matching bases. CDR3 size: 15 residues. CDR1 and CDR2 from the germline V gene are SGHNT and YYREEE (reference sequence). Trimming took off 0 bases at V and 3 bases at J, with 12 bases between the two ends. This chain's CDR3 is CASSLGSRGDTEAFF. Written as DNA, the CDR3 is TGTGCCAGCAGCTTGGGGTCTCGGGGGGACACTGAAGCTTTCTTT.

The J gene is TRBJ2-2, the V gene TRBV11-3, with TRBD1 matching over 7 bases. V shed 9 bases and J 4 bases; nucleotides not matched to a gene: 8. This CDR3 is 14 amino acids long. In germline, CDR1 is SGHNT, CDR2 YENEEA. The chain's CDR3 is CASTGARGTGELFF. In DNA form, the CDR3 reads TGTGCCAGTACAGGGGCCCGGGGCACCGGGGAGCTGTTTTTT.

The CDR3 DNA sequence: TGCGCCAGCAGCTTGCCAGGGAAGGAATATGGCTACACCTTC. Amino acid sequence: CASSLPGKEYGYTF. The chain has TRBV5-1 and TRBJ1-2, with D perhaps TRBD1 (5 bases). CDR1 is SGHRS, CDR2 YFSETQ, per germline. This CDR3 spans 14 amino acids. Trimming removed 1 base at V and 5 bases at J, with 12 bases between.

The chain is built from TRBV7-9 and TRBJ2-3, with 8 bases aligning to TRBD2. Losses at the gene ends were 6 bases for V and 4 bases for J; bases not matched to a gene: 15. The CDR3 totals 17 residues. From germline, CDR1 is SEHNR and CDR2 FQNEAQ (reference sequence). The CDR3, as DNA: TGTGCCAGCAGGGAGAATTCCGGGACTAGTCATTCAGATACGCAGTATTTT. It translates to CASRENSGTSHSDTQYF.